The present T cell receptor (beta chain) was sequenced within a study of blood T cell repertoires in COVID-19. In this sample, this clone turned up a few times. Deletions cut 6 bases from V and 8 bases from J, with 11 bases between. This CDR3 is 13 amino acids long. Here immunoSEQ multiplex PCR was the method, and the copy in TCRdb shows in-frame clones only, minus some. The table lists some 310,000 clones, roughly 84% of them singletons. The receptor comes from a man between 50 and 59 years old with active or convalescent COVID-19. The sequencing input was peripheral blood. This chain links TRBV12-3 or TRBV12-4 with TRBJ1-6, with unresolved D. For the CDR3, the DNA is TGTGCCAGCAGCACCTTCGGGGATTCACCCCTCCACTTT. This sequence encodes CASSTFGDSPLHF.